The rows below give T cell receptor beta chains drawn from one sample of a study of cytomegalovirus exposure and HLA in healthy donors. This table comes from immunoSEQ multiplex PCR, and its TCRdb copy is limited to in-frame clones, with some not included. The sample has around 150,000 clones, approximately 79% seen once. Sequenced input: PBMCs. These receptors were obtained from a man in his sixties in good health and CMV-seronegative. Both conserved end residues are part of each CDR3. D genes are given only for firm matches. For some rows the clone size is stated as once, few or many, or as a class when expanded; others skip it.

v_gene: TRBV11-1
j_gene: TRBJ2-2
abundance: NA
d_gene: NA
CDR3nt: TGTGCCAGCAGCTTTTCTGTCCCGTCGCTACGCACCGGGGAGCTGTTTTTT
CDR3aa: CASSFSVPSLRTGELFF

v_gene: TRBV4-1
j_gene: TRBJ1-6
abundance: NA
d_gene: TRBD1
CDR3nt: TGCGCCAGCAGCCAAGACCCCAGGGGGTTGGGCTCACCCCTCCACTTT
CDR3aa: CASSQDPRGLGSPLHF

v_gene: TRBV4-3
j_gene: TRBJ2-7
abundance: NA
d_gene: NA
CDR3nt: TGCGCCAGCAGCCCTGGGGCCCTTAGGGGCTACGAGCAGTACTTC
CDR3aa: CASSPGALRGYEQYF

v_gene: TRBV6-1
j_gene: TRBJ1-1
abundance: few
d_gene: TRBD1
CDR3nt: TGTGCCAGCAACCAGGACAGGGACACTGAAGCTTTCTTT
CDR3aa: CASNQDRDTEAFF

v_gene: TRBV4-3
j_gene: TRBJ1-2
abundance: NA
d_gene: TRBD1
CDR3nt: TGCGCCAGCAGCCAAGATGACAGGGCTGGCTACACCTTC
CDR3aa: CASSQDDRAGYTF

v_gene: TRBV30
j_gene: TRBJ2-3
abundance: NA
d_gene: TRBD1
CDR3nt: TGTGCCTGGAAAGACAGGGTCACAGATACGCAGTATTTT
CDR3aa: CAWKDRVTDTQYF

v_gene: TRBV5-5
j_gene: TRBJ2-1
abundance: NA
d_gene: TRBD1
CDR3nt: TGTGCCAGCACAAGGGGACAGGGGGCTAGCTTCTCCTACAATGAGCAGTTCTTC
CDR3aa: CASTRGQGASFSYNEQFF

v_gene: TRBV6-5
j_gene: TRBJ2-2
abundance: few
d_gene: TRBD1
CDR3nt: TGTGCCACTAGACAGGGGATGACCGGGGAGCTGTTTTTT
CDR3aa: CATRQGMTGELFF

v_gene: TRBV10-3
j_gene: TRBJ2-5
abundance: NA
d_gene: NA
CDR3nt: TGTGCCATCAGTCCCGGGACAGGGGCTAGCGGGAGCTCAGAGACCCAGTACTTC
CDR3aa: CAISPGTGASGSSETQYF

v_gene: TRBV7-9
j_gene: TRBJ2-7
abundance: NA
d_gene: TRBD2
CDR3nt: TGTGCCAGCAGCTTCGGTTCAGGTTCCGGGGGGGACGAGCAGTACTTC
CDR3aa: CASSFGSGSGGDEQYF

v_gene: TRBV7-2
j_gene: TRBJ2-7
abundance: NA
d_gene: TRBD2
CDR3nt: TGTGCCAGCAGCCATGGACTAGCGGGAGGCGAGCAGTACTTC
CDR3aa: CASSHGLAGGEQYF

v_gene: TRBV5-1
j_gene: TRBJ2-5
abundance: NA
d_gene: TRBD2
CDR3nt: TGCGCCAGCAGCCCGGGGGCTGCGGGGGGCTCCGGAGAGACCCAGTACTTC
CDR3aa: CASSPGAAGGSGETQYF